This is a list of T cell receptor beta chains from one sample in a study of CD8+ T cells in alopecia areata. Measured with immunoSEQ multiplex PCR; TCRdb has only the in-frame clones, and not every one. The top ten hold around 16% of the sample, which has about 94,000 clones, more than 65% seen once. The sequencing used CD8+ T cells sorted from blood, collected at approximately week 42, from a patient treated with tofacitinib. The receptor set was obtained from a human donor with alopecia areata. Both conserved end residues are trimmed from each CDR3. Rows give clone size only sometimes, using once, few, many, or a class for an expanded clone.

j_gene: TRBJ1-5; abundance: -; v_gene: TRBV6-5; CDR3aa: ASSYGTGDSNQPQH
j_gene: TRBJ2-3; abundance: -; v_gene: TRBV2; CDR3aa: ASSEYRGSQTDTQY
j_gene: TRBJ2-7; abundance: -; v_gene: TRBV7-2; CDR3aa: ASSLVPGQGGHEQY
j_gene: TRBJ2-2; abundance: few; v_gene: TRBV30; CDR3aa: AWKIGGELF
j_gene: TRBJ2-7; abundance: few; v_gene: TRBV7-9; CDR3aa: ASSTPGTSLSYEQY
j_gene: TRBJ1-5; abundance: -; v_gene: TRBV10-3; CDR3aa: AISDMGNQPQH
j_gene: TRBJ1-1; abundance: -; v_gene: TRBV19; CDR3aa: ASSIVGSGTEAF
j_gene: TRBJ2-1; abundance: -; v_gene: TRBV29-1; CDR3aa: SVEQAGIYNEQF
j_gene: TRBJ2-6; abundance: few; v_gene: TRBV7-9; CDR3aa: ASSPPSGANVLT
j_gene: -; abundance: few; v_gene: TRBV2; CDR3aa: ASSDLGTSYEQY
j_gene: TRBJ2-2; abundance: -; v_gene: TRBV25-1; CDR3aa: ASSEYGGGTFAGELF
j_gene: TRBJ2-3; abundance: -; v_gene: TRBV2; CDR3aa: ASSEFLTTPGEDTQY
j_gene: TRBJ1-1; abundance: -; v_gene: TRBV7-2; CDR3aa: ASSLALGGDTEAF
j_gene: TRBJ2-7; abundance: -; v_gene: TRBV10-3; CDR3aa: AILRSSLNSYEQY
j_gene: TRBJ2-5; abundance: few; v_gene: TRBV6-5; CDR3aa: ASSQRDSKETQY